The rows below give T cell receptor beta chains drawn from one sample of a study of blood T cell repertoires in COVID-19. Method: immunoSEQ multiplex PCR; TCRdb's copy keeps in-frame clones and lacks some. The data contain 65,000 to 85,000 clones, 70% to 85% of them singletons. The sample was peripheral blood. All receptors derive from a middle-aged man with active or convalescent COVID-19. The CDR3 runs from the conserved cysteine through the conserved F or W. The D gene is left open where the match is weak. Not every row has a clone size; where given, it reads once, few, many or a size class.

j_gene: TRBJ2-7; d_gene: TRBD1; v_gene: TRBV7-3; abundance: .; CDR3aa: CASSVTGTGSYEQYF; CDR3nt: TGTGCCAGCAGCGTAACCGGGACAGGGTCCTACGAGCAGTACTTC
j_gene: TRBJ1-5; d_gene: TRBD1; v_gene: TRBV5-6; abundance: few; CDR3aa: CASSFRGSGNQPQHF; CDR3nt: TGTGCCAGCAGCTTCAGGGGGAGCGGCAATCAGCCCCAGCATTTT
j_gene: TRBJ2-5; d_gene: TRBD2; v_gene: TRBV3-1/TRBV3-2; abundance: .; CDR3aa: CASSHLAGGRETQYF; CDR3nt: TGTGCCAGCAGCCATCTAGCGGGGGGTAGGGAGACCCAGTACTTC
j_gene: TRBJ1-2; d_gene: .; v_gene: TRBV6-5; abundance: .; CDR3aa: CASSYSESSYGYTF; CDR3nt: TGTGCCAGCAGTTACTCCGAAAGCTCCTATGGCTACACCTTC
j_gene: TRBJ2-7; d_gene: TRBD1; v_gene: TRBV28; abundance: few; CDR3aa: CASRTGIYEQYF; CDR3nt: TGTGCCAGCAGGACAGGGATCTACGAGCAGTACTTC
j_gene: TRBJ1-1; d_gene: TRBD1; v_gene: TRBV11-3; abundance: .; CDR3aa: CASSADRKTEAFF; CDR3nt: TGTGCCAGCAGCGCGGACAGGAAAACTGAAGCTTTCTTT
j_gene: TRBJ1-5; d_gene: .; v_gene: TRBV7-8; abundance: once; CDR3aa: CASSPRDYGRNQPQHF; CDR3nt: TGTGCCAGCAGCCCCCGGGACTATGGGCGCAATCAGCCCCAGCATTTT
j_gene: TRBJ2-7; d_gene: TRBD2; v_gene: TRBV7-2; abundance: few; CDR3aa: CASSFAGLAGEQYF; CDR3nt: TGTGCCAGCAGCTTCGCGGGACTAGCGGGTGAGCAGTACTTC
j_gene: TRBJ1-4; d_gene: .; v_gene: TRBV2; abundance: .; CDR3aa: CASSEAPRGILFF; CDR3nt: TGTGCCAGCAGTGAAGCGCCTCGGGGAATACTGTTTTTT
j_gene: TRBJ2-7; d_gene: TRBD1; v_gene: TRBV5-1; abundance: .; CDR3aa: CASSTGTVSLSYEQYF; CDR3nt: TGCGCCAGCAGCACCGGGACAGTTTCCCTCTCCTACGAGCAGTACTTC
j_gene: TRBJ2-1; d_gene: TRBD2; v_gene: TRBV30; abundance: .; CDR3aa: CAWSSGDFYEQFF; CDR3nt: TGTGCCTGGTCTAGCGGGGATTTTTATGAGCAGTTCTTC
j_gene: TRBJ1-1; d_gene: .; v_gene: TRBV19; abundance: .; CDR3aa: CASTRERDTEAFF; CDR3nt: TGTGCCAGTACCCGGGAAAGGGACACTGAAGCTTTCTTT
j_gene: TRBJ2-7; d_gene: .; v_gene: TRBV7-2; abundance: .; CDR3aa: CASSIAPGQGGEQYF; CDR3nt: TGTGCCAGCAGCATCGCCCCGGGACAAGGAGGCGAGCAGTACTTC
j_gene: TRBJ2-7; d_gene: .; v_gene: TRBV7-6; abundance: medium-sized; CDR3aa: CASSLASGASGIYEQYF; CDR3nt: TGTGCCAGCAGCTTAGCCTCCGGAGCGTCGGGAATCTACGAGCAGTACTTC
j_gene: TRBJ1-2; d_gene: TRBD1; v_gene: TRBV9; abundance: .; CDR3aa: CASSVEGQGYGYTF; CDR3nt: TGTGCCAGCAGCGTAGAGGGACAGGGCTATGGCTACACCTTC
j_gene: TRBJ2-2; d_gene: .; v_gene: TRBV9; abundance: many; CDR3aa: CASSTQGSAGELFF; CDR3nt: TGTGCCAGCAGCACACAGGGATCCGCCGGGGAGCTGTTTTTT
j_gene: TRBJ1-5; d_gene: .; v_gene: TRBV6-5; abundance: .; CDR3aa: CASLQITTGGQPQHF; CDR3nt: TGTGCCAGCCTCCAGATTACCACGGGGGGTCAGCCCCAGCATTTT
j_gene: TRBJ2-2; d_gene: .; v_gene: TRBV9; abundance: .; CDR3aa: CASTWGRTGELFF; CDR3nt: TGTGCCAGCACCTGGGGGCGAACCGGGGAGCTGTTTTTT
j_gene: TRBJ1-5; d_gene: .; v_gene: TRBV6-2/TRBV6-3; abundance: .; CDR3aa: CASSVSPGGNQPQHF; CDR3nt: TGTGCCAGCAGCGTTTCCCCGGGCGGGAATCAGCCCCAGCATTTT
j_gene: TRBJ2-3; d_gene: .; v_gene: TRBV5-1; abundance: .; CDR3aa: CASSLAADTQYF; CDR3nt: TGCGCCAGCAGCTTGGCTGCAGATACGCAGTATTTT
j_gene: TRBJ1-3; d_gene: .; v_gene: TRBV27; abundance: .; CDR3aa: CASSPRGRGNTIYF; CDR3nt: TGTGCCAGCAGTCCCCGGGGGCGGGGGAACACCATATATTTT
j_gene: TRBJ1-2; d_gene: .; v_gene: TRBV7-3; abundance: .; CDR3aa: CASSLRQGSYGYTF; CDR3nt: TGTGCCAGCAGCTTAAGGCAGGGCAGCTATGGCTACACCTTC